Following are 2 T cell receptor beta chains from one sample sequenced in a study of long-term antiretroviral therapy in people with HIV. Sequencing relied on immunoSEQ assay v3.0, run at survey level. TCRdb's table, derived via immunoSEQ multiplex PCR, lists solely in-frame clones and lacks some. This table holds around 26,000 clones, around 80% found once. The sequenced sample was unsorted PBMCs, obtained 1.2 years after starting antiretroviral therapy. The receptor set was obtained from a woman in her 40s with HIV.

This clone was observed once. The V call is TRBV7-2, the J call TRBJ2-7; TRBD1 matches at 7 bases. J was trimmed by 4 bases and V by 5 bases; bases with no gene match: 8. Germline V gene sequence: CDR1 SGHTA, CDR2 FQGNSA. This CDR3 spans 14 amino acids. CDR3 DNA sequence: TGTGCCAGCAGCGCGTCCGGGACAGTTTACGAGCAGTACTTC. Residues: CASSASGTVYEQYF.

The chain couples TRBV11-1 to TRBJ1-6; 7 nucleotides agree with TRBD1. The CDR3 is 17 residues long. V shed 5 bases and J 0 bases; nucleotides not matched to a gene: 7. Germline V gene data show CDR1 as SGHAT and CDR2 as FQDESV (reference sequence). The CDR3 nucleotides read TGTGCCAGCAGCCTTAGGGACAGCAGCTCCTATAATTCACCCCTCCACTTT. The encoded protein is CASSLRDSSSYNSPLHF.